This TCR beta chain comes out of a study of blood T cell repertoires in COVID-19. Overall study context: COVID-19 samples collected from the United States, Italy and Spain covered acute and convalescent phases. Nucleic acid was either cDNA or gDNA, and it came from T cells, B-cell-depleted T cells, or PBMCs.

Authors' analysis steps: Amplified reference gene primers provided the basis for estimating nucleated cell counts. The assay was immunoSEQ multiplex PCR, and TCRdb's table has in-frame clones only and misses some. V and J calls and clone size come straight from that table; D and trimming were deduced from the DNA. The sample holds approximately 230,000 clones, roughly 85% seen once. This CDR3 contains 13 residues. The V end was cut by 5 bases, the J end by 3 bases, with 11 bases between. The germline V gene has CDR1 SGHRS and CDR2 YFSETQ. This TCR derives from a man in his late teens or twenties with active or convalescent COVID-19. V and J are TRBV5-1 and TRBJ1-2; tentatively, D is TRBD1 (6 bases). Sequencing input: peripheral blood. Here the CDR3 reads CASRLTGYYGYTF. The CDR3, as DNA: TGCGCCAGCAGGTTGACAGGATACTATGGCTACACCTTC.